The entry below describes one T cell receptor beta chain. Trimming at V came to 6 bases and at J to 5 bases, leaving 5 bases not matched to a gene. Germline V gives CDR1 KGHSH, CDR2 LQKENI. The CDR3 has 14 residues. This sample was included in a study of technical replicates of blood from a handful of donors. The protocol was immunoSEQ multiplex PCR, while the TCRdb copy is restricted to in-frame clones and leaves out a portion. The table shows some 70,000 clones, with just over 90% occurring only once. Sequenced material: PBMCs. The rearrangement links TRBV18 to TRBJ2-7, with 12 bases identical to TRBD1. The clonotype was recovered from a human donor in good health. Some clones in this sample may be carry-over from other donors' samples. The CDR3 loop is CASSRGQGANEQYF. As DNA, the CDR3 is TGTGCCAGCTCCCGGGGACAGGGGGCAAACGAGCAGTACTTC.